The rows below give T cell receptor beta chains drawn from one sample of a study of blood T cell repertoires in COVID-19. Sequencing used immunoSEQ multiplex PCR; TCRdb keeps in-frame clones, though not all of them. The sample consists of about 260,000 clones, roughly 90% of them appearing once. Sequenced input: peripheral blood. The origin of the receptors is a human donor in a cohort sampled during active COVID-19. CDR3s include the opening cysteine and the closing phenylalanine or tryptophan. Each record gives: V gene, J gene, clone size, D gene, CDR3 protein, CDR3 DNA. The D gene is left open where the match is weak. Only part of the rows carry a size: once, few, many, or a class if the clone is expanded.

TRBV11-2	TRBJ2-5	.	.	CASSLVVETQYF	TGTGCCAGCAGCTTGGTAGTAGAGACCCAGTACTTC
TRBV2	TRBJ1-2	.	.	CASSLDYYGYTF	TGTGCCAGCAGTTTAGATTACTATGGCTACACCTTC
TRBV6-2/TRBV6-3	TRBJ1-1	once	TRBD1	CASSFSRQGALSDEAFF	TGTGCCAGCAGTTTCTCGAGACAGGGGGCTTTATCGGATGAAGCTTTCTTT
TRBV10-3	TRBJ2-7	.	TRBD2	CAISEGLAGTYEQYF	TGTGCCATCAGTGAGGGACTAGCGGGGACTTACGAGCAGTACTTC
TRBV28	TRBJ2-3	once	.	CASSSGSTDTQYF	.
TRBV18	TRBJ2-7	once	.	CASSPPSVSSYEQYF	TGTGCCAGCTCACCACCTTCCGTGAGCTCCTACGAGCAGTACTTC
TRBV6-5	TRBJ2-5	few	TRBD2	CASTLLAGRVETQYF	TGTGCCAGCACATTACTAGCGGGGCGGGTGGAGACCCAGTACTTC
TRBV25-1	TRBJ1-3	many	TRBD1	CASSSGTDSGNTIYF	TGTGCCAGCAGCTCAGGGACAGACTCTGGAAACACCATATATTTT
TRBV5-1	TRBJ2-1	.	TRBD2	CASGPFASGRARDNEQFF	TGCGCCAGCGGCCCTTTCGCTAGCGGGAGGGCCAGGGACAATGAGCAGTTCTTC
TRBV18	TRBJ2-1	few	.	CASSPPPGNEQFF	TGTGCCAGCTCACCGCCCCCAGGCAATGAGCAGTTCTTC
TRBV14	TRBJ1-3	.	TRBD1	CASSQLTGTGNTIYF	TGTGCCAGCAGCCAGTTGACAGGGACTGGAAACACCATATATTTT
TRBV7-3	TRBJ2-1	once	TRBD2	CASSPGGTSKYEQFF	TGTGCCAGCAGCCCCGGGGGGACTAGTAAGTATGAGCAGTTCTTC
TRBV5-6	TRBJ1-3	.	TRBD1	CASSLYRGPGNTIYF	TGTGCCAGCAGCCTCTACAGGGGGCCTGGAAACACCATATATTTT
TRBV11-2	TRBJ2-5	.	.	CASTPDLKETQYF	TGTGCCAGCACCCCGGACTTAAAAGAGACCCAGTACTTC
TRBV5-1	TRBJ2-7	.	.	CASSLIRGDEQYF	TGCGCCAGCAGCTTGATCAGGGGTGACGAGCAGTACTTC
TRBV4-3	TRBJ1-2	.	.	CASSQEVLGGNYGYTF	TGCGCCAGCAGCCAAGAGGTCTTGGGGGGTAACTATGGCTACACCTTC
TRBV7-9	TRBJ2-7	.	.	CASSLAGGNYEQYF	TGTGCCAGCAGCTTAGCCGGCGGAAACTACGAGCAGTACTTC
TRBV27	TRBJ1-1	once	.	CASSPTPPRGWTEAFF	TGTGCCAGCAGTCCCACCCCTCCCCGGGGTTGGACTGAAGCTTTCTTT
TRBV27	TRBJ2-7	.	TRBD1	CASSLRGQGSYEQYF	TGTGCCAGCAGTTTACGCGGACAGGGTAGCTACGAGCAGTACTTC
TRBV10-3	TRBJ1-3	.	TRBD1	CAISLTPDRTGLNTIYF	TGTGCCATCAGCCTGACGCCGGATAGGACAGGGCTAAACACCATATATTTT
TRBV2	TRBJ1-5	.	TRBD1	CASTTMTGTNQPQHF	TGTGCCAGCACTACTATGACAGGGACCAATCAGCCCCAGCATTTT
TRBV24-1	TRBJ1-2	.	.	CATSDTRFGGYTF	TGTGCCACCAGTGATACCAGGTTTGGGGGCTACACCTTC
TRBV18	TRBJ1-5	.	TRBD1	CASSPDRDQPQHF	TGTGCCAGCTCACCCGACAGGGATCAGCCCCAGCATTTT
TRBV27	TRBJ1-5	.	.	CASSHNWGEVPALNQPQHF	TGTGCCAGCAGTCACAACTGGGGGGAGGTCCCAGCCCTTAATCAGCCCCAGCATTTT
TRBV7-3	TRBJ2-2	.	TRBD1	CASSYLTGVNTGELFF	TGTGCCAGCAGTTATCTGACAGGGGTGAACACCGGGGAGCTGTTTTTT
TRBV7-2	TRBJ1-6	.	.	CASSLGLGSNSPLHF	TGTGCCAGCAGCTTGGGGCTCGGGAGTAATTCACCCCTCCACTTT